What follows are 14 T cell receptor beta chains derived from one specimen sequenced in a study of cytomegalovirus exposure and HLA in healthy donors. 13 Jbeta primers and 60 Vbeta primers were used for the PCR. The protocol was immunoSEQ multiplex PCR, while the TCRdb copy is restricted to in-frame clones and leaves out a portion. The data hold about 140,000 clones, with around 80% observed a single time. The sample comprised PBMCs. The receptor set was obtained from a man aged 30 to 45 in good health and CMV-seropositive.

CDR3 DNA sequence: TGTGCCACCAGCAGAGATTTTGCGGGGCGCACCTACGAGCAGTACTTC. It translates to CATSRDFAGRTYEQYF. This chain links TRBV15 with TRBJ2-7, with D perhaps TRBD2 (6 bases). The CDR3 is 16 amino acids. The ends were cut back, 0 bases at V and 2 bases at J, with 14 bases in the middle. Germline CDR1 and CDR2: LNHNV and YYDKDF (reference sequence).

V and J are TRBV27 and TRBJ2-1, with TRBD2 matching 8 bases. This CDR3 is 15 amino acids long. The V gene's germline CDR1 is MNHEY and CDR2 SMNVEV (reference sequence). J was trimmed by 6 bases and V by 9 bases; bases with no gene match: 13. CDR3 amino acids: CASGIPGLVGNEQFF. Here the CDR3 DNA reads TGTGCCAGTGGAATCCCGGGACTAGTTGGCAATGAGCAGTTCTTC.

The chain joins TRBV28 to TRBJ1-4, with unresolved D. The CDR3 length is 14 residues. V was cut by 1 base and J by 7 bases, with 10 bases left in between. Per the germline V gene, CDR1 is MDHEN and CDR2 is SYDVKM. CDR3 protein: CASSLSSSREKLFF. The DNA of the CDR3 is TGTGCCAGCAGTTTATCTAGTTCTCGTGAAAAACTGTTTTTT.

This chain joins TRBV19 and TRBJ2-5; D perhaps matches TRBD1 (6 bases). This CDR3 spans 14 amino acids. The V gene's germline CDR1 is LNHDA and CDR2 SQIVND (reference sequence). The ends were cut back, 4 bases at V and 5 bases at J, with 14 bases in the middle. CDR3 nucleotides: TGTGCCAGTAGTAAACAGGGTCGTGGGGAGACCCAGTACTTC. It encodes CASSKQGRGETQYF.

This chain joins TRBV5-8 and TRBJ2-3, with TRBD1 matching 9 bases. Germline V gene sequence: CDR1 SGHTS, CDR2 YDEGEE. The ends lost 6 bases at V and 1 base at J; junction bases unmatched: 12. This CDR3 region has 17 residues. CDR3 bases: TGTGCCAGCACCCGGATCGGACAGGGGCTGGGCACAGATACGCAGTATTTT. Its translation: CASTRIGQGLGTDTQYF. Full variable domain (missing parts from reference TRBV5-8 and TRBJ2-3): EAGVTQSPTHLIKTRGQQATLRCSPISGHTSVYWYQQALGLGLQFLLWYDEGEERNRGNFPPRFSGRQFPNYSSELNVNALELEDSALYLCASTRIGQGLGTDTQYFGPGTRLTVL.

In nucleotides, the CDR3 is TGTGCCAGCAGCCTAACTAGCAGTAGCGGCTTCACCTACGAGCAGTACTTC. This codes for CASSLTSSSGFTYEQYF. The gene calls are TRBV7-9 and TRBJ2-7; D may be TRBD2 (6 bases). The CDR3 sequence is 17 residues long. CDR1 and CDR2 (germline): SEHNR, FQNEAQ (reference sequence). Trimming stripped 5 bases from V and 2 bases from J, with 22 bases between.

V usage is TRBV2 and J usage is TRBJ2-6; TRBD1 matches at 7 bases. The length of the CDR3 is 15 residues. With V trimmed by 7 bases and J by 0 bases, 3 bases remained unmatched. Germline assignment: CDR1 SNHLY and CDR2 FYNNEI. CDR3 in DNA: TGTGCCAGCAACCAGGGGGTCTCTGGGGCCAACGTCCTGACTTTC. Amino acids: CASNQGVSGANVLTF.

The rearrangement joins TRBV7-2 to TRBJ2-3; TRBD1 matches at 7 bases. Unmatched junction bases numbered 7, after V lost 10 bases and J lost 0 bases. The CDR3 has 14 residues. Per germline, CDR1 SGHTA and CDR2 FQGNSA. The chain's CDR3 is CAIEGALSTDTQYF. As DNA, the CDR3 is TGTGCCATCGAGGGGGCTCTTAGCACAGATACGCAGTATTTT.

V and J are TRBV5-1 and TRBJ2-5, with D possibly being TRBD2 (6 bases). Germline CDR1 is SGHRS and CDR2 is YFSETQ. V lost 4 bases, J lost 3 bases, and 16 bases lay in between. The CDR3 is 15 residues long. The CDR3 bases are TGCGCCAGCAGCCAAACCGGGACTCCGGAAGAGACCCAGTACTTC. Amino acids: CASSQTGTPEETQYF.

This chain joins TRBV5-1 and TRBJ2-7; 16 positions agree with TRBD2. The V segment lost 3 bases and the J segment 5 bases; nucleotides outside the gene matches: 8. The CDR3 extends over 17 amino acids. The germline V gene has CDR1 SGHRS and CDR2 YFSETQ. The CDR3 bases are TGCGCCAGCAGCTCGTCGGGACTAGCGGGGGGGCCCAACGAGCAGTACTTC. Encoded protein: CASSSSGLAGGPNEQYF.

The V call is TRBV6-1, the J call TRBJ1-1; unclear D gene. V lost 2 bases and J 1 base, leaving 8 bases between the germline ends. Germline V gene sequence: CDR1 MNHNS, CDR2 SASEGT. The CDR3 extends over 14 amino acids. The chain's CDR3 is CASSERYRNTEAFF. CDR3 coding DNA: TGTGCCAGCAGTGAACGATACAGGAACACTGAAGCTTTCTTT.

The V gene is TRBV30, the J gene TRBJ1-1, with unresolved D. The germline gives CDR1 GTSNPN, CDR2 SVGIG (reference sequence). The CDR3 spans 11 residues. V lost 3 bases and J 5 bases, leaving 7 bases between the germline ends. The DNA for the CDR3 is TGTGCCTGGAGAATAGAGACTGAAGCTTTCTTT. This gives the protein CAWRIETEAFF.

The chain couples TRBV7-9 to TRBJ1-6; D remains ambiguous. The CDR3 extends over 13 amino acids. Germline V gives CDR1 SEHNR, CDR2 FQNEAQ (reference sequence). The V end was cut by 1 base, the J end by 10 bases, with 8 bases between. CDR3 DNA: TGTGCCAGCAGCTTAGGAGTAAACTCACCCCTCCACTTT. This sequence encodes CASSLGVNSPLHF.

The rearrangement joins TRBV6-5 to TRBJ2-3, with TRBD2 as a possible D gene (5 bases). The CDR3 consists of 15 residues. Germline CDR1 reads MNHEY; CDR2 reads SVGAGI. V lost 6 bases and J 2 bases, leaving 15 bases between the germline ends. The CDR3 protein is CASSPQLAATDTQYF. The CDR3 DNA reads as TGTGCCAGCAGCCCCCAGCTAGCAGCCACAGATACGCAGTATTTT.